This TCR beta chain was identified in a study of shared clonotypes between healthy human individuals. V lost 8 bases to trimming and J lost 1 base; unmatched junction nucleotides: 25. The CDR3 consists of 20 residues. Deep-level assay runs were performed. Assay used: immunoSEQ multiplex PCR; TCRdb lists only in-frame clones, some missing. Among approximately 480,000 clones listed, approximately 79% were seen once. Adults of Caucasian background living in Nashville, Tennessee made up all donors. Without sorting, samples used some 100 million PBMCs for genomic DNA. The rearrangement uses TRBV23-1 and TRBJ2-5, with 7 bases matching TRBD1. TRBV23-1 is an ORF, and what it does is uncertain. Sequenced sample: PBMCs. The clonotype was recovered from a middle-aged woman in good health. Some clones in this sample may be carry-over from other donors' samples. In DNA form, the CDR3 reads TGCGCCAGCGGTTACAGGGGACGCCAAGACCCCATACCGACCCAAGAGACCCAGTACTTC. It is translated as CASGYRGRQDPIPTQETQYF.